These 21 T cell receptor beta chains were sequenced from one sample in a study of T cells after yellow fever vaccination (dated by TCRdb to between 2018 and 2021). The receptor library was made with 5' RACE. Sequenced on an Illumina HiSeq 2500. TCRdb reanalyzed the raw reads on its own, using fastp at Q25 for trimming and MiXCR for clone calling, and kept in-frame beta chains. Rows are unified per CDR3 protein, each entry keeping the most common DNA and genes. In all, the sample holds a few hundred thousand distinct CDR3 sequences, and roughly 7.2% of those were seen once. Clones ranked in the top ten supply 0.85% of the sample. This specimen's treatment or condition label, interpreted: live attenuated yellow fever vaccine strain. This specimen was CD4+ T cells sorted from PBMCs, taken 15 days after the yellow fever booster vaccination. The receptor source for this set is a man under 40 who received the YFV17D yellow fever vaccine.

This clonotype was found a few times. The chain is built from TRBV5-6 and TRBJ1-1; perhaps TRBD1 as D (5 bases). Trimming stripped 4 bases from V and 8 bases from J, with 9 bases between. Germline V lookup: CDR1 SGHDT, CDR2 YYEEEE. This CDR3 is built from 11 residues. The CDR3 coding sequence is TGTGCCAGCAGCATCCGGGACGAAGCTTTCTTT. This translates into CASSIRDEAFF. Full variable domain (rest looked up from reference TRBV5-6 and TRBJ1-1): DAGVTQSPTHLIKTRGQQVTLRCSPKSGHDTVSWYQQALGQGPQFIFQYYEEEERQRGNFPDRFSGHQFPNYSSELNVNALLLGDSALYLCASSIRDEAFFGQGTRLTVV.

V is TRBV3-1 and J is TRBJ1-2; no reliable D call. Germline V gene data show CDR1 as LGHDT and CDR2 as YNNKEL (reference sequence). With 0 bases removed from V and 8 bases from J, the gap between germline ends came to 19 bases. The CDR3 sequence is 16 residues long. The CDR3 is CASSQDVPFFGRGYTF. The CDR3 DNA sequence: TGTGCCAGCAGCCAAGATGTCCCCTTCTTTGGGCGCGGCTACACCTTC.

Worth noting for this clonotype: A much larger clonotype is one base distant, so this may be a read error. V is TRBV10-2 and J is TRBJ2-1; TRBD1 agrees at 8 bases. CDR3 length: 13 amino acids. Per germline, CDR1 WSHSY and CDR2 SAAADI. With V trimmed by 0 bases and J by 14 bases, 6 bases remained unmatched. CDR3 sequence reads: CASSESPGGGKFF. CDR3 DNA sequence: TGCGCCAGCAGTGAGTCACCAGGGGGCGGCAAGTTCTTC.

This clonotype has at least ten counts. The V gene is TRBV2, the J gene TRBJ2-1, with 9 bases lining up with TRBD2. Germline V gene sequence: CDR1 SNHLY, CDR2 FYNNEI. This CDR3 has 14 residues. The trim removed 4 bases at V and 9 bases at J, leaving 7 bases unmatched. CDR3 bases: TGTGCCAGCAGTGGTTTAGCGGGAGTTGGTGAGCAGTTCTTC. Protein: CASSGLAGVGEQFF.

This clonotype was seen only a few times. The chain employs TRBV3-1 and TRBJ1-6, with D unresolved. Trimming took 8 bases from V and 5 from J, leaving 10 bases between them. This CDR3 region has 13 residues. Germline V lookup: CDR1 LGHDT, CDR2 YNNKEL (reference sequence). The CDR3 here is CASRRQDNSPLHF. The CDR3 DNA reads as TGTGCCAGCCGAAGACAAGATAATTCACCCCTCCACTTT.

The V call is TRBV3-1, the J call TRBJ2-7, with 7 bases that match TRBD2. The CDR3 is 14 amino acids. Germline values: CDR1 LGHDT, CDR2 YNNKEL (reference sequence). J gave up 6 bases and V 5 bases, and 10 bases lay outside the gene matches. CDR3 sequence reads: CASSGSGRESEQYF. The CDR3 region has the DNA TGTGCCAGCAGCGGGAGTGGGCGGGAGAGCGAGCAGTACTTC.

V gene TRBV7-2 combines with J gene TRBJ1-3, with D perhaps TRBD1 (5 bases). The CDR3 totals 13 residues. Trimming took 5 bases from V and 2 from J, leaving 7 bases between them. Per germline, CDR1 SGHTA and CDR2 FQGNSA. CDR3 loop: CASSVRAGNTIYF. The CDR3 DNA reads TGTGCCAGCAGCGTCAGGGCTGGAAACACCATATATTTT.

This clonotype was recorded at least ten times. The rearrangement links TRBV12-3 or TRBV12-4 to TRBJ2-3; D might be TRBD1 (5 bases). With 3 bases removed from V and 8 bases from J, the gap between germline ends came to 15 bases. CDR3 size: 14 residues. The CDR3 reads CASSFQAGQGTQYF. For the CDR3, the DNA is TGTGCCAGCAGTTTCCAGGCAGGGCAGGGTACGCAGTATTTT.

This clonotype was found many times. The V call is TRBV7-2, the J call TRBJ1-1, with D possibly TRBD1 on 5 matching bases. Germline CDR1 and CDR2: SGHTA and FQGNSA. The V and J ends lost 5 bases and 1 base respectively, with 8 bases between them. The CDR3 is 13 residues long. The DNA of the CDR3 is TGTGCCAGCAGCCCCGGGGGGAACACTGAAGCTTTCTTT. It encodes CASSPGGNTEAFF.

This clonotype was counted ten times or more. The chain employs TRBV20-1 and TRBJ2-5; D is ambiguous. The ends were cut back, 6 bases at V and 6 bases at J, with 23 bases in the middle. Per germline, CDR1 DFQATT and CDR2 SNEGSKA (reference sequence). The CDR3 extends over 15 amino acids. The CDR3 loop is CSADRVLHQPKTQYF. DNA for the CDR3: TGCAGTGCCGACCGGGTCCTTCATCAACCGAAGACCCAGTACTTC.

In the case of this clonotype: One end of the junction fails to match germline, which may point to a read error. The rearrangement uses TRBV7-2 and TRBJ2-5; D gene ambiguous. Germline assignment: CDR1 SGHTA and CDR2 FQGNSA. The CDR3 has 14 amino acids. CDR3 nucleotides: TGTGCCAGAAGCTTTGACTTTTCCCAAGAGACCCAGTACTTC. Translation gives CARSFDFSQETQYF.

The J gene is TRBJ1-1, the V gene TRBV5-1, with TRBD1 identical over 7 bases. Germline V gene data show CDR1 as SGHRS and CDR2 as YFSETQ. The V segment lost 4 bases and the J segment 4 bases; nucleotides outside the gene matches: 4. The CDR3 is 13 amino acids. CDR3 amino acids: CASSTTGSTEAFF. Written as DNA, the CDR3 is TGCGCCAGCAGCACGACAGGGAGCACTGAAGCTTTCTTT. Drawing the rest from reference TRBV5-1 and TRBJ1-1, the complete variable domain is KAGVTQTPRYLIKTRGQQVTLSCSPISGHRSVSWYQQTPGQGLQFLFEYFSETQRNKGNFPGRFSGRQFSNSRSEMNVSTLELGDSALYLCASSTTGSTEAFFGQGTRLTVV.

This clonotype was counted only a few times. The CDR3: CASSLGRLATNEQFF. CDR3 in DNA: TGTGCCAGCAGCTTAGGGAGACTAGCGACGAATGAGCAGTTCTTC. This chain connects TRBV7-8 to TRBJ2-1; 8 bases are a match to TRBD2. Germline V gene lookup returns CDR1 SGHVS and CDR2 FQNEAQ. The junction had 6 bases not matched to a gene; V was cut back by 1 base and J by 7 bases. The CDR3 runs 15 residues.

This clonotype was counted a few times. The CDR3 bases are TGCAGTGCTACTAGGGGGACGCATAGGGACTACGAGCAGTACTTC. Amino acid sequence: CSATRGTHRDYEQYF. The rearrangement links TRBV20-1 to TRBJ2-7; tentatively, D is TRBD1 (6 bases). V lost 4 bases to trimming and J lost 3 bases, with 19 bases between them. Germline V gene sequence: CDR1 DFQATT, CDR2 SNEGSKA (reference sequence). The CDR3 loop spans 15 amino acids.

The gene calls are TRBV5-1 and TRBJ2-1; no clear D gene. V lost 5 bases and J 4 bases, leaving 19 bases between the germline ends. CDR3 length: 16 amino acids. Germline assignment: CDR1 SGHRS and CDR2 YFSETQ. CDR3 in amino acids: CASSASPDLSYNEQFF. The CDR3 coding sequence is TGCGCCAGCAGTGCTTCACCAGATCTTTCTTACAATGAGCAGTTCTTC.

This clonotype has only a few counts. V is TRBV6-5 and J is TRBJ2-1, with 7 bases matching TRBD2. The CDR3 is made up of 13 amino acids. V shed 9 bases, J shed 12 bases, and the junction held 14 bases outside the gene matches. Germline CDR1 is MNHEY and CDR2 is SVGAGI. CDR3 sequence (DNA): TGTGCCAGTCGGGCTAGCGGCTTCTTCGGGCAGTTCTTC. Its protein product is CASRASGFFGQFF.

This clonotype has a count of ten or more. The CDR3 coding sequence is TGCAGCGTTGAGGGGCTAGAGGACAGGGGTTCCGGGGAGCTGTTTTTT. Translating it yields CSVEGLEDRGSGELFF. This chain joins TRBV29-1 and TRBJ2-2, with TRBD1 matching over 9 bases. This CDR3 has 16 residues. Germline loops: CDR1 SQVTM, CDR2 ANQGSEA. Trimming removed 3 bases from V and 6 bases from J; junction bases left unmatched: 11.

This clonotype has at least ten counts. This chain links TRBV24-1 with TRBJ2-1; 10 bases are a match to TRBD2. J was trimmed by 10 bases and V by 2 bases; bases with no gene match: 10. The CDR3 length is 16 residues. CDR1 is KGHDR, CDR2 SFDVKD, per germline. DNA for the CDR3: TGTGCCACCAGTGATTCAAGCGGGAGGGCCAAGGGCGAGCAGTTCTTC. The encoded protein is CATSDSSGRAKGEQFF.

This clonotype was detected many times. This chain links TRBV6-2 or TRBV6-3 with TRBJ2-6, with D hard to call. This CDR3 is built from 15 residues. Germline CDR1 reads MNHEY; CDR2 reads SVGEGT. V lost 4 bases, J lost 0 bases, and 7 bases lay in between. DNA for the CDR3: TGTGCCAGCAGTTTCCCCCACTCTGGGGCCAACGTCCTGACTTTC. This translates into CASSFPHSGANVLTF.

This clonotype has only a few counts. The V gene is TRBV11-2, the J gene TRBJ1-6; no reliable D call. The CDR3 totals 20 residues. The V gene's germline CDR1 is SGHAT and CDR2 FQNNGV. V lost 5 bases to trimming and J lost 8 bases, with 31 bases between them. CDR3 in DNA: TGTGCCAGCAGCGGGCGGGGTAGGGCAGGAACCACGGAACCTTATTCACCCCTCCACTTT. It encodes CASSGRGRAGTTEPYSPLHF.

This clonotype was detected a few times. The chain is built from TRBV5-5 and TRBJ2-5; TRBD1 matches at 7 bases. CDR3 length equals 15 residues. V shed 3 bases and J 7 bases; nucleotides not matched to a gene: 12. Germline values: CDR1 SGHKS, CDR2 YYEKEE (reference sequence). CDR3 DNA sequence: TGTGCCAGCAGCTCAGGGACAGCACACGTCGGGACCCAGTACTTC. Its protein product is CASSSGTAHVGTQYF.